Each of the 22 T cell receptor beta chains below was sequenced from the same sample in a study of T cell responses to AZD1222 COVID-19 vaccine. The table came from immunoSEQ multiplex PCR; TCRdb's copy has only in-frame clones and leaves some out. The data hold around 100,000 clones, with more than 75% observed a single time. Sequenced here: peripheral blood, sampled on day 0 of MenACWY control vaccination. The receptors originated from an adult in good health.

The V and J genes are TRBV7-6 and TRBJ2-1; 11 positions agree with TRBD2. In germline, CDR1 is SGHVS, CDR2 FNYEAQ. CDR3 length equals 16 residues. The trim removed 4 bases at V and 0 bases at J, leaving 2 bases unmatched. CDR3 sequence (DNA): TGTGCCAGCAGCTCGACTAGCGGGATCTCCTACAATGAGCAGTTCTTC. Protein sequence: CASSSTSGISYNEQFF.

V usage is TRBV6-2 or TRBV6-3 and J usage is TRBJ1-4; tentatively, D is TRBD1 (6 bases). The germline CDR1 and CDR2 sequences are MNHEY and SVGEGT. V was pared by 5 bases and J by 8 bases, with 15 bases between. The CDR3 contains 14 residues. In nucleotides, the CDR3 is TGTGCCAGCAGTATGCCTGGGACACCAGAAAAACTGTTTTTT. It is translated as CASSMPGTPEKLFF.

This rearrangement joins TRBV3-1 (or the pseudogene TRBV3-2) to TRBJ1-4, with D perhaps matching TRBD1 (5 bases). Germline-derived CDR1 and CDR2 are LGHDT and YNNKEL (reference sequence). The CDR3 is 16 residues long. V lost 4 bases, J lost 0 bases, and 12 bases lay in between. The CDR3: CASSPLGTPTNEKLFF. The DNA of the CDR3 is TGTGCCAGCAGCCCACTCGGGACGCCAACTAATGAAAAACTGTTTTTT.

This clone was observed once. The V and J genes are TRBV12-3 or TRBV12-4 and TRBJ1-2; D gene ambiguous. The CDR3 sequence is 13 residues long. V was trimmed by 3 bases and J by 6 bases, leaving 11 bases between them. CDR3 residues: CASSFVGLDGYTF. The CDR3 nucleotides are TGTGCCAGCAGTTTTGTGGGCTTGGATGGCTACACCTTC.

This clone was found a few times. This chain joins TRBV7-2 and TRBJ1-1; D remains ambiguous. Trimming took 3 bases from V and 0 from J, leaving 8 bases between them. Per germline, CDR1 SGHTA and CDR2 FQGNSA. There are 14 residues in the CDR3. CDR3 protein: CASSFRAMNTEAFF. CDR3 bases: TGTGCCAGCAGCTTTAGGGCCATGAACACTGAAGCTTTCTTT.

The gene calls are TRBV30 and TRBJ1-2; 9 bases align to TRBD1. Germline CDR1 reads GTSNPN; CDR2 reads SVGIG (reference sequence). V gave up 2 bases and J gave up 7 bases; unmatched junction bases: 8. The CDR3 totals 14 residues. This CDR3 reads CAWSTGTGWFGYTF. CDR3 bases: TGTGCCTGGAGTACCGGGACAGGGTGGTTTGGCTACACCTTC.

The chain carries TRBV20-1 and TRBJ2-1; no firm D call. The CDR3 is 11 amino acids. The germline V gene encodes CDR1 DFQATT and CDR2 SNEGSKA (reference sequence). Trimming pared 6 bases from V and 10 bases from J, leaving 13 bases between. Here the CDR3 reads CSAPLDEEQFF. CDR3 DNA sequence: TGCAGTGCCCCACTCGACGAGGAGCAGTTCTTC.

The genes are TRBV6-5 and TRBJ1-5, with D unclear. With 2 bases removed from V and 3 bases from J, the gap between germline ends came to 8 bases. The CDR3 is 14 residues long. Germline CDR1 MNHEY, CDR2 SVGAGI. Here the CDR3 reads CASSYEGYNQPQHF. The DNA for the CDR3 is TGTGCCAGCAGTTACGAGGGATACAATCAGCCCCAGCATTTT.

The V call is TRBV18, the J call TRBJ1-1; no clear D. Trimming took off 2 bases at V and 6 bases at J, with 4 bases between the two ends. CDR1 is KGHSH, CDR2 LQKENI, per germline. The CDR3 has 11 residues. The CDR3 DNA is TGTGCCAGCTCACCAGGGGCTGAAGCTTTCTTT. It codes for CASSPGAEAFF.

The rearrangement uses TRBV10-3 and TRBJ1-6, with D unclear. V lost 2 bases and J lost 6, with 8 bases in between. CDR1 is ENHRY and CDR2 is SYGVKD in the germline V gene. The CDR3 is 14 amino acids. CDR3 residues: CAISEGGFNSPLHF. The CDR3 region has the DNA TGTGCCATCAGTGAGGGAGGGTTTAATTCACCCCTCCACTTT.

The J gene is TRBJ2-7, the V gene TRBV27; 9 nucleotides match TRBD1. V lost 5 bases and J lost 2; bases outside the gene matches: 1. CDR3 size: 13 residues. Looked up from germline, CDR1 is MNHEY and CDR2 is SMNVEV (reference sequence). The CDR3 DNA reads as TGTGCCAGCAGTACAGGGGGCCCCTACGAGCAGTACTTC. This encodes CASSTGGPYEQYF.

V gene TRBV28 combines with J gene TRBJ1-2, with D uncertain. The V end was cut by 6 bases, the J end by 2 bases, with 13 bases between. The CDR3 is 14 residues long. CDR1 is MDHEN, CDR2 SYDVKM, per germline. As DNA, the CDR3 is TGTGCCAGCAGCGTCCAGACGGTCAACTATGGCTACACCTTC. It specifies CASSVQTVNYGYTF.

This clone showed up just once. The chain employs TRBV5-1 and TRBJ2-5; D call uncertain. Trimming cost V 0 bases and J 0 bases, with 12 bases left between them. The CDR3 length is 16 residues. Germline CDR1 reads SGHRS; CDR2 reads YFSETQ. The CDR3 nucleotides read TGCGCCAGCAGCTTGGTCCCAAACGTGTACCAAGAGACCCAGTACTTC. Protein product: CASSLVPNVYQETQYF.

This chain uses TRBV15 with TRBJ2-1; no firm D call. Germline CDR1 LNHNV, CDR2 YYDKDF (reference sequence). The CDR3 has 14 amino acids. Trimming shortened V by 0 bases and J by 6 bases, and 9 bases separated the two germline ends. The CDR3 DNA sequence: TGTGCCACCAGCAGAGACCCGGGCGGCAATGAGCAGTTCTTC. This translates into CATSRDPGGNEQFF.

The chain links TRBV6-6 to TRBJ2-7, with D hard to call. The CDR3 length is 16 residues. The V end lost 0 bases, the J end lost 5 bases, and 17 bases lay between the germline ends. From germline, CDR1 is MNHNY and CDR2 SVGAGI (reference sequence). Here the CDR3 reads CASSYSSRPMSDEQYF. The CDR3 DNA reads as TGTGCCAGCAGTTACTCAAGTCGACCGATGAGTGACGAGCAGTACTTC.

The J gene is TRBJ2-7, the V gene TRBV3-1 (or the pseudogene TRBV3-2); D ambiguous. Trimming took 0 bases from V and 7 from J, leaving 4 bases between them. Germline V lookup: CDR1 LGHDT, CDR2 YNNKEL (reference sequence). CDR3 size: 11 residues. The CDR3 DNA sequence: TGTGCCAGCAGCCAAGAAAGGGAGCAGTACTTC. Its protein product is CASSQEREQYF.

The chain employs TRBV12-3 or TRBV12-4 and TRBJ2-7; 10 nucleotides agree with TRBD2. The CDR3 loop spans 13 amino acids. V lost 7 bases to trimming and J lost 3 bases; unmatched junction nucleotides: 3. CDR3 bases: TGTGCCAGCACCGGGACTAGCGACTACGAGCAGTACTTC. It translates to CASTGTSDYEQYF.

This clone was seen a single time. CDR3 DNA: TGTGCCAGCAGTCCCGGACTAGCGGGGGGGGCCGGGGAGCTGTTTTTT. It is translated as CASSPGLAGGAGELFF. V is TRBV27 and J is TRBJ2-2; 15 bases are a match to TRBD2. Germline values: CDR1 MNHEY, CDR2 SMNVEV (reference sequence). The CDR3 has 16 residues. The V and J ends lost 5 bases and 6 bases, in that order; junction bases with no gene match: 4.

The V and J genes are TRBV5-1 and TRBJ2-5; 7 nucleotides agree with TRBD1. With V trimmed by 4 bases and J by 1 base, 7 bases remained unmatched. Germline CDR1 SGHRS, CDR2 YFSETQ. This CDR3 is built from 15 residues. CDR3 coding DNA: TGCGCCAGCAGCCCGAAGGGACAGCTCCAAGAGACCCAGTACTTC. Translated, it gives CASSPKGQLQETQYF.

The V and J genes are TRBV7-2 and TRBJ1-1; D call uncertain. Looked up from germline, CDR1 is SGHTA and CDR2 is FQGNSA. Trimming took 5 bases from V and 3 from J, leaving 16 bases between them. The CDR3 covers 15 residues. CDR3 in DNA: TGTGCCAGCAGCACTAAGGGAACTTGGTACACTGAAGCTTTCTTT. It translates to CASSTKGTWYTEAFF.

This clone was found once. V is TRBV7-2 and J is TRBJ2-2; weak D call: TRBD2 (5 bases). The CDR3 is 15 amino acids. The germline gives CDR1 SGHTA, CDR2 FQGNSA. Between the trimmed V and J ends, which lost 4 bases and 1 base, there was a span of 10 bases. The CDR3 is CASSSGAVNTGELFF. In DNA, the CDR3 is TGTGCCAGCAGCTCCGGAGCGGTGAACACCGGGGAGCTGTTTTTT.

This chain connects TRBV28 to TRBJ1-3; D might be TRBD1 (6 bases). V was clipped by 8 bases and J by 0 bases, with 26 bases between them. Germline CDR1 MDHEN, CDR2 SYDVKM. There are 19 residues in the CDR3. CDR3 loop: CASLQGLGIPSTSGNTIYF. CDR3 DNA sequence: TGTGCCAGCCTACAGGGTTTGGGTATCCCATCAACCTCTGGAAACACCATATATTTT.